This TCR beta chain was identified during a study of blood T cell repertoires in COVID-19 (dated by TCRdb to between 2020 and 2021). With respect to the entire study: Collaborator samples came from the United States, Italy and Spain and covered acute and convalescent phases of COVID-19. The material from the prospective study consisted of cDNA or gDNA derived from T cells, B-cell-depleted T cells, or PBMCs. Deeply sampled blood TCRbeta repertoires from subjects exposed to, actively infected with, or recovered from COVID-19 were included in the dataset. A freely available public database, intended as a resource for researchers studying the immune response to SARS-CoV-2, is where the repertoires were released. Samples came from the ongoing ImmuneRACE study (first 160 participants) plus 1,254 subjects from 6 global collaborators. Sample metadata almost always included a de-identified subject ID, COVID-19 status, age in years and sex. Where HLA class I and class II types were available, the types were taken from metadata supplied by the sample provider, not from assay-based typing.

The CDR3 holds 15 amino acids from the cysteine to the phenylalanine. The only DNA kept is the CDR3, 45 bases in frame from the first base. The V and J ends are trimmed by 3 bases and 0 bases, leaving 9 bases between them. The germline V gene provides CDR1 KGHSH and CDR2 LQKENI. TCRbeta CDR3 regions were amplified from genomic DNA using the immunoSEQ Assay, a bias-controlled multiplex PCR. Regarding the original processing steps: The number of nucleated cells in each sample was estimated by amplification of reference gene primers within the assay. Sequence reads were collapsed and filtered to measure the absolute abundance of every unique TCRbeta CDR3 rearrangement. For each sample, productive Simpson clonality was calculated by taking the square root of Simpson's diversity index across productive rearrangements. Imported from immuneACCESS, the table was reduced by TCRdb to in-frame sequences with V and J called. These copies leave out some clones; in studies compared against another copy, an unresolved V gene accounts for under half, and the cause of the remainder is not known. V, J and clone size derive from that table, while D and trimming were established from the DNA sequence. Present in this sample are about 350,000 clones, approximately 90% of which were seen just once. The ten largest clones represent 3.9% of the sample.

Overall study outcomes, separate from this receptor: How much clinical and demographic metadata was included differed by source and by participant, and the metadata was provided uncurated.

Of note for this clone: It has no known antigen specificity. Qualities for individual bases were not recorded, and no much larger clone is one base off.

One collaborating source in Seattle enrolled patients while the patients were actively infected and followed the patients over time throughout the course of disease. Whole blood was collected in K2EDTA tubes by collaborating institutions according to the institutions' own protocols. For TCRbeta analysis, collaborators shipped samples in one of three forms: frozen whole blood, isolated PBMCs, or DNA extracted from either of those sample types. The chain employs TRBV18 and TRBJ1-3; TRBD1 is a weak D gene call, 5 bases matching. The sample consisted of peripheral blood. This receptor was identified in a woman in her fifties or sixties with COVID-19, enrolled during active disease. The sequenced DNA is TGTGCCAGCTCACCGTCGACAGCCTCTGGAAACACCATATATTTT. It translates as CASSPSTASGNTIYF.